The clone carrying this T cell receptor beta chain occurred a few times. Here immunoSEQ multiplex PCR was the method, and the copy in TCRdb shows in-frame clones only, minus some. The sample carries 200,000 to 300,000 clones, about 82% recorded once. These data are taken from a study of blood T cell repertoires in COVID-19. V was clipped by 5 bases and J by 1 base; unmatched bases: 4. CDR3 size: 15 residues. Germline V CDR1 and CDR2: SGHVS, FQNEAQ. The V gene is TRBV7-8, the J gene TRBJ2-1; TRBD1 aligns across 8 bases. Sequenced: peripheral blood. This receptor was taken from a man aged 50 to 59 with COVID-19, enrolled during active disease. DNA of the CDR3: TGTGCCAGCAGCCAAGACAGGGGTTCCTACAATGAGCAGTTCTTC. Protein sequence: CASSQDRGSYNEQFF.